Listed here are 5 T cell receptor beta chains from one sample, sequenced in a study of cytomegalovirus exposure and HLA in healthy donors (TCRdb year 2017). Library construction relied on the immunoSEQ multiplex PCR assay. A mixture of 60 forward primers for TCR Vbeta segments and 13 reverse primers for TCR Jbeta segments was used in the multiplex PCR. Entries here come from immuneACCESS through TCRdb and include only in-frame sequences with V and J called. Some clones fail to appear in such tables; in the studies checked, an unresolved V gene covers under half of the shortfall, and the cause of the remainder is unknown. Present in this sample are some 110,000 clones, around 80% of which were seen just once. The ten largest clones capture approximately 4% of the sample. Specimen: PBMCs. The receptors originated from a man younger than 40 in good health and CMV-seropositive.

The DNA of the CDR3 is TGTGCCTCCAGACCGGGGAGCTCTGGGGCCAACGTCCTGACTTTC. Amino acids: CASRPGSSGANVLTF. The V call is TRBV27, the J call TRBJ2-6, with D perhaps TRBD2 (5 bases). The CDR3 contains 15 residues. V lost 11 bases and J 0 bases, leaving 14 bases between the germline ends. Germline-derived CDR1 and CDR2 are MNHEY and SMNVEV (reference sequence). Full variable domain (rest looked up from reference TRBV27 and TRBJ2-6): EAQVTQNPRYLITVTGKKLTVTCSQNMNHEYMSWYRQDPGLGLRQIYYSMNVEVTDKGDVPEGYKVSRKEKRNFPLILESPSPNQTSLYFCASRPGSSGANVLTFGAGSRLTVL.

The V call is TRBV15, the J call TRBJ1-4; TRBD1 matches at 9 bases. The CDR3 spans 16 residues. Germline V gene lookup returns CDR1 LNHNV and CDR2 YYDKDF (reference sequence). V gave up 2 bases and J gave up 6 bases; unmatched junction bases: 7. This CDR3 reads CATSRTMDRGHEKLFF. For the CDR3, the DNA is TGTGCCACCAGCAGAACGATGGACAGGGGACATGAAAAACTGTTTTTT.

This clone was detected only once. This sequence joins TRBV9 and TRBJ2-7; tentatively, D is TRBD1 (5 bases). CDR1 and CDR2 from the germline V gene are SGDLS and YYNGEE. The CDR3 length is 14 residues. The germline V and J ends were trimmed by 1 base and 0 bases, with 8 bases remaining between them. The CDR3: CASSVQGGSYEQYF. The CDR3 DNA reads TGTGCCAGCAGCGTACAGGGCGGCTCCTACGAGCAGTACTTC.

The chain joins TRBV7-8 to TRBJ1-2, with D maybe TRBD1 (6 bases). Germline-derived CDR1 and CDR2 are SGHVS and FQNEAQ. This CDR3 is built from 14 residues. The V and J ends lost 4 bases and 7 bases respectively, with 16 bases between them. The CDR3 spells CASSSLRGAVGYTF. CDR3 DNA sequence: TGTGCCAGCAGCTCCTTGCGGGGGGCTGTTGGCTACACCTTC.

This clone was counted a single time. The J gene is TRBJ2-2, the V gene TRBV4-3; TRBD2 agrees at 7 bases. The CDR3 totals 17 residues. V was clipped by 4 bases and J by 7 bases; unmatched bases: 15. Per germline, CDR1 LGHNA and CDR2 YSLEER. In DNA form, the CDR3 reads TGCGCCAGCAGCCGGGTTGGACTAGAGATTTCAAACGGGGAGCTGTTTTTT. Translating gives CASSRVGLEISNGELFF.